The entry that follows covers one T cell receptor beta chain sequence. Its antigen target is currently unknown. These data are taken from a study of cytomegalovirus exposure and HLA in healthy donors (dated by TCRdb to the late 2010s). About the full investigation: An earlier analysis of roughly 500 of the donors reported roughly 270 Gb of sequence data and around 110 million unique TCR beta sequences from some 180 million T cells. Of the approximately 370 genotyped donors, 70% to 90% were placed in the genetic ancestry cluster associated with self-reported Caucasian donors. In an earlier analysis of more than 550 of the donors, high-throughput TCR beta sequencing was used to judge whether each TCR beta V gene segment behaved as functional or pseudogenic. The T cell repertoires of around 730 subjects were profiled by immunosequencing and related to cytomegalovirus serostatus. Rather than using new phenotypic data, the later analysis identified candidate immune exposures from TCR beta sequences and from how often those sequences occurred across donors. Because of strong linkage in the cohort, roughly five DR-DQ haplotypes were treated as single units for association and clustering. The number of donors typed differed by locus, with about 629-640 for A, B, C, DRB1 and DQB1, more than 500 for DQA1, about 610 for DPA1, and around 450 for DPB1. Alongside the repertoire data, information on donor age, sex, ethnicity and CMV serostatus was compiled. An early release that covered some 630 HLA-typed donors contained 300 to 350 gigabases of sequencing data and around 85 million unique TCR sequences. Along with the approximately 600-subject first cohort, a separate validation cohort of approximately 110 different subjects was used. The study aimed to test whether signatures of past pathogen exposure could be identified by cataloging public T cell receptors. Among about 390 genotyped donors of the cohort, an average of around 240,000 unique TCR beta nucleotide sequences were sequenced per donor, roughly 20% of them non-productive. A later analysis re-examined previously published TCR beta repertoires from roughly 650 donors and added high-resolution HLA genotyping to investigate patterns of TCR occurrence. Class I and class II HLA loci were covered by the typing at four-digit resolution. Every discovery cohort repertoire had been produced on one sequencing platform. A later genetic analysis took genome-wide SNP genotypes for about three fifths of the roughly 700 donors and used that subset as a discovery cohort. To predict cytomegalovirus infection status, the study brought together high-throughput TCR immunosequencing, statistical association of individual TCRs with disease status, and machine learning. On the study overall, not on this receptor specifically: In vitro tests confirmed that a few of the cytomegalovirus-associated TCR beta chains recognize cytomegalovirus antigens. In the study, around 150 TCR beta chains were listed as associated with cytomegalovirus. According to a later analysis, TCR association rates differed among HLA loci, with DRB1 alleles showing the most associated TCRs and HLA-C alleles showing the fewest. The 87-base-pair reads could not distinguish some IMGT-functional V segments, including TRBV6-2 and TRBV6-3, so those segments were excluded. In a later analysis, HLA-associated TCR beta chains were found to be more clonally expanded and to have lower generation probabilities than equally common non-associated chains. In a later genetic analysis, a missense DCLRE1C variant was associated with V-gene and J-gene trimming of TCR beta chains, and the association was replicated in an independent cohort. Broadly in line with IMGT annotations, most TCR beta V segments showed up in productive rearrangements about 90% or about 30% of the time in an earlier analysis of roughly 590 of the donors. For the cohort, immune exposure information was limited to CMV serostatus. When HLA alleles, especially DR and DQ, strongly co-occurred, attributing TCR associations to individual alleles was difficult. According to a later genetic analysis, donors in an Asian-associated ancestry cluster had fewer N-insertions in productive TCRs than the roughly 670-donor mean. While some public TCRs were present in many individuals, most TCR sequences turned up only very rarely across donors. The earlier analysis of approximately 590 of the donors excluded seventeen rarely observed V segments, including chromosome 9 orphons, because counts were too low. This cohort had only TCR beta chains sequenced, and the lack of alpha or paired-chain data limited which features could be detected. Because HLA typing was unavailable for some donors at each locus, only the typed subset was used in association tests. The sequencing pipeline was judged likely to have produced a cluster of highly shared sequence variants as a technical artifact. The authors suggested that the approach could potentially be extended to other disease states and immunological phenotypes. Correlated functional status among segregating V segments might be attributable to linkage disequilibrium, but an unknown experimental factor could not be ruled out. The classifier was reported to diagnose cytomegalovirus status with high specificity and sensitivity in both the original and validation cohorts. In a later analysis, most CMV-associated TCR beta chains were found to appear HLA-restricted, with HLA associations seemingly driven largely by CMV exposure. According to a later analysis, parvovirus B19, influenza, CMV and Epstein-Barr virus appeared linked to several top co-occurrence clusters. A further reported finding was that TCR beta sequences accurately predicted the HLA-A and HLA-B alleles for most subjects in the first cohort. Specific HLA alleles were associated with about 17,000 TCR beta sequences at a false discovery rate of 0.05 in a later analysis. Sequencing depth was assumed to be roughly uniform across donors in the presence/absence analyses, though that assumption may not hold.

In total, about 650 healthy bone marrow donors made up the cohort. All cohort members were sampled while nominally healthy, although unrecorded immune exposures were likely present. The donor was CMV seropositive and belonged to the group of 250 to 300 seropositive cohort members. Every donor gave a peripheral blood sample, and the peripheral blood mononuclear cells from that sample were used for TCR beta sequencing. Genomic DNA extraction from the blood cell samples was performed with the Qiagen DNeasy Blood Extraction Kit. The CDR3 numbers 14 residues from cysteine through phenylalanine. The retained sequence is limited to the CDR3, 42 bases, with the frame set at the first base. Taken from the germline V gene (reference sequence), the CDR1 and CDR2 loops are GTSNPN and SVGIG. V and J are trimmed by 3 bases and 0 bases, and the gene matches miss 3 bases of the junction. To prepare the library, the immunoSEQ multiplex PCR assay was applied. A mixture of 60 forward primers for TCR Vbeta segments and 13 reverse primers for TCR Jbeta segments was used in the multiplex PCR. A multiplex PCR assay on genomic DNA amplified the CDR3 region of rearranged TCR beta genes. The Illumina HiSeq System was used to sequence the amplified TCR beta libraries as 87-base-pair reads. The published analysis was carried out like this. Across the 700 or so repertoires, a later analysis counted 80 million or so unique TCR beta chains, 9.5 million to 13 million of which were shared by at least two donors. Raw reads were error-corrected and collapsed into unique sequences by a nearest-neighbor algorithm in which closely related sequences were merged to remove PCR and sequencing errors. To assign V, D and J gene segments, CDR3 sequences were aligned to IMGT reference sequences. For a sequence to be retained, at least a six-nucleotide match to both a V gene segment and a J gene segment was required. Rearrangements were called productive when the CDR3 lacked stop codons and stayed in frame with V and J; all others were non-productive. Following IMGT convention, CDR3 was defined as the stretch from the second conserved V-encoded cysteine to the conserved J-encoded phenylalanine. Sequences without an unambiguous match to a single V gene segment were excluded from the earlier analysis of several hundred of the donors. An earlier analysis of 587 of the donors classified V segments as functional when productive rearrangements were above 56.7% and as segregating when the standard deviation between donors was above 5%. A statistical classification framework was built to diagnose cytomegalovirus status from the catalog of TCR beta chain sequences. In a later analysis, TCR nucleotide sequences were compared against IMGT/GENE-DB human TR gene sequences so that V and J genes could be assigned. In a later analysis, CDR3 sequences and most-parsimonious VDJ recombination scenarios were assigned using the TCRdist pipeline. In a later analysis, every TCR beta chain was defined by the combination of its CDR3 amino acid sequence and its V-gene family, and reads without a unique V-gene family were dropped. To address suspected cross-contamination and a sequencing artifact, a later analysis removed several hundred highly shared, low-generation-probability nucleotide sequences. In a later analysis, a clonal expansion index was calculated for each public chain from normalized within-repertoire ranks of inferred template counts. A later analysis computed generation probabilities with a VDJ recombination model fitted to out-of-frame rearrangements, and checked the results against IGoR. A later analysis scored TCR-TCR, TCR-HLA and TCR-CMV co-occurrence with hypergeometric tests, applying a repertoire-size bias correction to TCR pairs. In a later analysis, false discovery rates were estimated by permuting HLA or CMV assignments 20 times. In a later analysis, co-occurring TCRs were grouped with DBSCAN, and TCRdist sequence similarity was added when clustering was performed within HLA-allele-positive subsets. Repertoires with fewer than 30,000 or more than 120,000 public chains, plus five repertoires with anomalous nucleotide sharing, were excluded from co-occurrence clustering. The source is immuneACCESS, and TCRdb retained only in-frame sequences with V and J called. Part of the clones is not carried over; for the studies checked, unresolved V genes explain less than half of this, and the remainder is unexplained. V and J calls and clone size are as listed in that table; D and trimming were resolved from the DNA. This sample's table lists fewer than 100,000 clones. The top ten hold around 4% of the sample.

The sequence joins TRBV30 to TRBJ2-7; 9 bases in between match TRBD1. Material: PBMCs. This receptor was identified in a man aged 18 to 35 in good health and CMV-seropositive. The CDR3 reads CAWRTGGSSYEQYF. At the DNA level, the sequence is TGTGCCTGGAGAACAGGGGGCAGCTCCTACGAGCAGTACTTC.